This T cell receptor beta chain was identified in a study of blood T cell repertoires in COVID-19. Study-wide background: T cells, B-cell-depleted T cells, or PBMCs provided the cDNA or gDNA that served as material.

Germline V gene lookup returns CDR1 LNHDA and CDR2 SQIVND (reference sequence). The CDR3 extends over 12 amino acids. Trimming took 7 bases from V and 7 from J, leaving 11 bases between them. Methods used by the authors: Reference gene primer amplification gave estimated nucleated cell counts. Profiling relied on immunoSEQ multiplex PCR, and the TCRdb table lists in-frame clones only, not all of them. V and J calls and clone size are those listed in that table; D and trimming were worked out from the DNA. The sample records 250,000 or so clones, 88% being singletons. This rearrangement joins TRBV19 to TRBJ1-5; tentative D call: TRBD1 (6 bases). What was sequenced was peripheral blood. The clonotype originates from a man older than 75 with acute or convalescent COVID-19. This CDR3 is CASTSGVQPQHF. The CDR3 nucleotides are TGTGCCAGTACCTCAGGGGTCCAGCCCCAGCATTTT. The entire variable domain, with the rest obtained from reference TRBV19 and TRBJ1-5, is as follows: DGGITQSPKYLFRKEGQNVTLSCEQNLNHDAMYWYRQDPGQGLRLIYYSQIVNDFQKGDIAEGYSVSREKKESFPLTVTSAQKNPTAFYLCASTSGVQPQHFGDGTRLSIL.